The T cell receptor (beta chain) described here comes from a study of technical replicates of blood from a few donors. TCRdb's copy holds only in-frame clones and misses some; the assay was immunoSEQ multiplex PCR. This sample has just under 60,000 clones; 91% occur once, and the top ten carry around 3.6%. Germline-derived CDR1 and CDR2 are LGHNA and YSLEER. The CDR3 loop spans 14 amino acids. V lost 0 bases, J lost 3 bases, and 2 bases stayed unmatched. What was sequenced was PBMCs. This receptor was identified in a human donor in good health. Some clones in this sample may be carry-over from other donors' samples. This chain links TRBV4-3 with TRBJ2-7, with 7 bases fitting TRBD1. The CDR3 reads CASSQDGDSYEQYF. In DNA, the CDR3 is TGCGCCAGCAGCCAAGACGGGGACAGCTACGAGCAGTACTTC.